This TCR beta chain was sequenced in a study of identical twins. Study-wide results and caveats: Within monozygotic twins, out-of-frame TCR alpha sharing was underestimated by the models.

V was pared by 4 bases and J by 0 bases, with 13 bases between. CDR3 size: 15 residues. Germline V gene lookup returns CDR1 DFQATT and CDR2 SNEGSKA (reference sequence). Notes on this clonotype: Its antigen is still unknown.

In TCRdb, the 5' RACE reads were re-called with MiXCR into one record per CDR3 protein. This table has about 730,000 distinct CDR3 sequences, around 20% appearing once. The sample was also linked to a second study, of T cells expressing NK-cell markers. This second study notes: Repertoire data for TCR beta were derived from sorted T cells (CD3+CD56+NKG2C+, CD3+CD56+NKG2C- and CD3+CD56-NKG2C+). With an anti-gamma-delta TCR antibody, sorting in several experiments was kept to alpha-beta TCR T cells.

The sequencing sample was made of PBMCs. This TCR was recovered from a woman aged 18-29 years in good health. V is TRBV20-1 and J is TRBJ2-1, with D tentatively TRBD2 (6 bases). In nucleotides, the CDR3 is TGCAGTGCTACCTCTCCCGGGAGCTCCTACAATGAGCAGTTCTTC. It translates to CSATSPGSSYNEQFF.